Listed here are 29 T cell receptor beta chains from one sample, sequenced in a study of cytomegalovirus exposure and HLA in healthy donors (dated by TCRdb to the late 2010s). The protocol used for the library was the immunoSEQ multiplex PCR assay. A mixture of 60 forward primers for TCR Vbeta segments and 13 reverse primers for TCR Jbeta segments was used in the multiplex PCR. TCRdb took this table from immuneACCESS and kept in-frame rearrangements with V and J called. Such tables lack part of the clones; where checked against another copy, unresolved V genes explain under half of the gap, and the rest is unexplained. This sample has 130,000 to 150,000 clones in its table, and 60% to 85% of those were observed once. The top ten hold approximately 4% of the sample. What was sequenced was PBMCs. Receptors were obtained from a man between 18 and 35 years old in good health and CMV-seronegative.

The genes are TRBV7-9 and TRBJ1-3; D is possibly TRBD1 (6 bases). The CDR3 length is 14 residues. Germline lookup yields CDR1 SEHNR and CDR2 FQNEAQ (reference sequence). V shed 1 base and J shed 7 bases, with 11 bases lying between them. The DNA for the CDR3 is TGTGCCAGCAGCTTAGGGCAGGGGTGGAACACCATATATTTT. This encodes CASSLGQGWNTIYF.

The chain has TRBV18 and TRBJ2-5; D call uncertain. The CDR3 is 12 residues long. Looked up from germline, CDR1 is KGHSH and CDR2 is LQKENI. V lost 3 bases and J lost 5, with 7 bases in between. DNA for the CDR3: TGTGCCAGCTCACCTTCTCTGGAGACCCAGTACTTC. Its translation: CASSPSLETQYF.

The J gene is TRBJ2-7, the V gene TRBV15; perhaps TRBD2 as D (5 bases). Germline V gene sequence: CDR1 LNHNV, CDR2 YYDKDF (reference sequence). Trimming removed 7 bases at V and 2 bases at J, with 15 bases between. The CDR3 runs to 14 residues. The CDR3 DNA sequence: TGTGCCACCAACGGACTCCCGAATACCTACGAGCAGTACTTC. It yields the protein CATNGLPNTYEQYF. Looking up the rest from reference TRBV15 and TRBJ2-7 gives the full variable domain: DAMVIQNPRYQVTQFGKPVTLSCSQTLNHNVMYWYQQKSSQAPKLLFHYYDKDFNNEADTPDNFQSRRPNTSFCFLDIRSPGLGDTAMYLCATNGLPNTYEQYFGPGTRLTVT.

The J gene is TRBJ2-1, the V gene TRBV30; 10 bases align to TRBD2. This CDR3 contains 15 residues. CDR1 is GTSNPN, CDR2 SVGIG, per germline (reference sequence). V lost 5 bases, J lost 3 bases, and 7 bases stayed unmatched. The CDR3 region has the DNA TGTGCCTGGGGGGGAGCGGGGGGGCGCTACAATGAGCAGTTCTTC. Its translation: CAWGGAGGRYNEQFF.

The chain carries TRBV6-5 and TRBJ1-1; 8 bases map to TRBD1. The CDR3 is 13 residues long. J gave up 8 bases and V 0 bases, and 2 bases lay outside the gene matches. Germline V lookup: CDR1 MNHEY, CDR2 SVGAGI. Here the CDR3 DNA reads TGTGCCAGCAGTTACTCGTCAGGGGGCGAAGCTTTCTTT. Encoded protein: CASSYSSGGEAFF.

The V call is TRBV28, the J call TRBJ1-6; D may be TRBD1 (6 bases). This CDR3 region has 15 residues. Trimming removed 1 base from V and 5 bases from J, with 9 bases in between. Per the germline V gene, CDR1 is MDHEN and CDR2 is SYDVKM. This chain's CDR3 is CASSLSGQHNSPLHF. The CDR3 nucleotides read TGTGCCAGCAGTTTATCCGGACAGCATAATTCACCCCTCCACTTT.

This clone has more than one count but fewer than ten. The V and J genes are TRBV27 and TRBJ2-5; a possible D gene is TRBD1 (6 bases). The V end was cut by 2 bases, the J end by 1 base, with 14 bases between. Germline CDR1 and CDR2: MNHEY and SMNVEV (reference sequence). The CDR3 contains 16 residues. The CDR3 reads CASSLIGTYTQETQYF. The CDR3 DNA reads as TGTGCCAGCAGTTTAATAGGGACATATACCCAAGAGACCCAGTACTTC.

The V gene is TRBV6-5, the J gene TRBJ1-5; TRBD1 agrees at 10 bases. The V and J ends lost 5 bases and 6 bases, in that order; junction bases with no gene match: 4. This CDR3 contains 14 residues. The V gene's germline CDR1 is MNHEY and CDR2 SVGAGI. The CDR3 sequence: CASSKGQGGQPQHF. The DNA for the CDR3 is TGTGCCAGCAGTAAAGGACAGGGGGGTCAGCCCCAGCATTTT.

Remarks on this clone: The germline gene is not matched at one end of the junction; a read error may be the cause. The chain is built from TRBV7-3 and TRBJ2-7; 12 nucleotides agree with TRBD2. Germline V CDR1 and CDR2: SGHTA, FQGTGA. The CDR3 is 17 residues long. The CDR3 loop is CASSLHPGLAGSHEQYF. CDR3 DNA sequence: TGTGCCAGCAGCCTACACCCGGGACTAGCGGGCTCCCACGAGCAGTACTTC.

The chain uses TRBV6-1 and TRBJ1-4; 8 bases line up with TRBD1. Germline V gives CDR1 MNHNS, CDR2 SASEGT. V lost 3 bases to trimming and J lost 7 bases; unmatched junction nucleotides: 4. CDR3 length equals 14 residues. The CDR3 DNA sequence: TGTGCCAGCAGTGAGGACAGGGTCTCTGAAAAACTGTTTTTT. This encodes CASSEDRVSEKLFF.

V usage is TRBV27 and J usage is TRBJ1-1; 11 positions agree with TRBD1. The length of the CDR3 is 19 residues. Germline CDR1 reads MNHEY; CDR2 reads SMNVEV (reference sequence). V trimming: 3 bases; J trimming: 4 bases; junction bases outside the gene matches: 16. CDR3 DNA: TGTGCCAGCAGTTTCATTACGGGACAGGGGGTAATTTCGAGCACTGAAGCTTTCTTT. Its protein is CASSFITGQGVISSTEAFF.

The chain carries TRBV10-1 and TRBJ1-1, with a possible D match to TRBD1 (6 bases). Trimming took 3 bases from V and 7 from J, leaving 12 bases between them. CDR1 and CDR2 from the germline V gene are WNHNN and SYGVQD (reference sequence). The length of the CDR3 is 13 residues. CDR3 nucleotide sequence: TGCGCCAGCAGTGAAGGGGGTTCAGATGAAGCTTTCTTT. Encoded protein: CASSEGGSDEAFF.

V and J are TRBV27 and TRBJ2-3; tentative D call: TRBD2 (6 bases). CDR3 length equals 18 residues. Trimming took off 4 bases at V and 0 bases at J, with 20 bases between the two ends. From germline, CDR1 is MNHEY and CDR2 SMNVEV (reference sequence). This CDR3 reads CASSYLSLGGPSTDTQYF. In nucleotides, the CDR3 is TGTGCCAGCAGTTACCTTTCCCTCGGAGGGCCTAGCACAGATACGCAGTATTTT.

The chain combines TRBV11-2 with TRBJ1-1, with a tentative D call TRBD1 (6 bases). V was shortened by 6 bases and J by 1 base, with 12 bases between the two germline ends. The germline V gene has CDR1 SGHAT and CDR2 FQNNGV. This CDR3 is 14 amino acids long. As DNA, the CDR3 is TGTGCCAGCAGACACAGGGTGGCGAACACTGAAGCTTTCTTT. Translated: CASRHRVANTEAFF.

There are a few counts of this clone. The J gene is TRBJ1-5, the V gene TRBV30; D is possibly TRBD1 (5 bases). Germline V gene lookup returns CDR1 GTSNPN and CDR2 SVGIG (reference sequence). The V end was cut by 5 bases, the J end by 4 bases, with 12 bases between. The CDR3 has 13 residues. The CDR3 sequence is CAWGGGGNQPQHF. CDR3 coding DNA: TGTGCCTGGGGGGGTGGGGGGAATCAGCCCCAGCATTTT.

The chain joins TRBV19 to TRBJ2-3, with 10 nucleotides matching TRBD1. Germline CDR1 is LNHDA and CDR2 is SQIVND (reference sequence). The V gene end was trimmed by 4 bases and the J gene end by 2 bases; junction bases not matched to a gene: 12. The CDR3 loop spans 18 amino acids. DNA of the CDR3: TGTGCCAGTAGTACGCCCTCCGGGACAGGGGCTTCCACAGATACGCAGTATTTT. Amino acid sequence: CASSTPSGTGASTDTQYF.

Only a few counts were recorded for this clone. This rearrangement joins TRBV11-2 to TRBJ1-4, with TRBD1 identical over 12 bases. Germline assignment: CDR1 SGHAT and CDR2 FQNNGV. The CDR3 has 16 amino acids. Germline trimming cut 3 bases from V and 7 bases from J; bases unmatched to any gene: 6. This CDR3 is CASSFRDRGLSEKLFF. The DNA for the CDR3 is TGTGCCAGCAGCTTCCGGGACAGGGGGCTAAGTGAAAAACTGTTTTTT.

The chain couples TRBV7-2 to TRBJ1-1, with TRBD1 matching 8 bases. The CDR3 covers 14 residues. Germline loops: CDR1 SGHTA, CDR2 FQGNSA. After removal of 5 bases from V and 5 bases from J, the junction contained 7 bases not matched to a gene. The DNA for the CDR3 is TGTGCCAGCAGCAAAGGACAGGGAGGGACTGAAGCTTTCTTT. Amino acids: CASSKGQGGTEAFF.

The V call is TRBV5-4, the J call TRBJ2-1; the match to TRBD1 covers 7 bases. Trimming cost V 0 bases and J 8 bases; bases outside gene matches: 8. Germline V CDR1 and CDR2: SGHNT, YYREEE (reference sequence). The length of the CDR3 is 15 residues. CDR3 amino acids: CASSLEGGRGDEQFF. CDR3 in DNA: TGTGCCAGCAGCTTGGAAGGGGGCAGGGGCGATGAGCAGTTCTTC.

This clone was recorded once. This rearrangement joins TRBV9 to TRBJ2-1; TRBD2 agrees at 9 bases. The CDR3 consists of 18 residues. Unmatched junction bases numbered 9, after V lost 1 base and J lost 1 base. Per germline, CDR1 SGDLS and CDR2 YYNGEE. This CDR3 reads CASSVWSSGSGSYNEQFF. The CDR3 DNA follows: TGTGCCAGCAGCGTATGGAGTAGCGGGAGTGGGTCCTACAATGAGCAGTTCTTC.

The chain couples TRBV9 to TRBJ2-4, with 7 bases fitting TRBD2. Germline values: CDR1 SGDLS, CDR2 YYNGEE. The CDR3 totals 21 residues. V lost 3 bases, J lost 1 base, and 22 bases stayed unmatched. CDR3 bases: TGTGCCAGCAGCGAGCGGGGTGGGCTAGCGGCGCAGGGTTCGGCCAAAAACATTCAGTACTTC. This sequence encodes CASSERGGLAAQGSAKNIQYF.

The gene calls are TRBV6-1 and TRBJ2-7, with TRBD2 matching 13 bases. Germline values: CDR1 MNHNS, CDR2 SASEGT. J was trimmed by 4 bases and V by 1 base; bases with no gene match: 1. This CDR3 has 15 residues. The DNA of the CDR3 is TGTGCCAGCAGTGAAGGGGGACTAGCGGGGTACGAGCAGTACTTC. Translated, it gives CASSEGGLAGYEQYF.

This chain uses TRBV10-3 with TRBJ1-3; D call uncertain. Germline assignment: CDR1 ENHRY and CDR2 SYGVKD. The germline V and J ends were trimmed by 11 bases and 0 bases, with 17 bases remaining between them. CDR3 length: 15 residues. CDR3 protein: CAVGSGPLSGNTIYF. The DNA for the CDR3 is TGTGCCGTTGGGAGTGGGCCTCTCTCTGGAAACACCATATATTTT.

This clone appeared a few times. J is TRBJ1-2 and V is TRBV5-6, with TRBD1 identical over 10 bases. CDR3 length equals 16 residues. Per germline, CDR1 SGHDT and CDR2 YYEEEE. V trimming: 4 bases; J trimming: 5 bases; junction bases outside the gene matches: 11. For the CDR3, the DNA is TGTGCCAGCAGCCTACGAGACAGGGGGCGTCTGTATGGCTACACCTTC. Translated: CASSLRDRGRLYGYTF.

The chain links TRBV5-4 to TRBJ2-4; D is possibly TRBD2 (6 bases). The CDR3 loop spans 16 amino acids. Looked up from germline, CDR1 is SGHNT and CDR2 is YYREEE (reference sequence). The V end was cut by 0 bases, the J end by 7 bases, with 17 bases between. CDR3 amino acids: CASSLGRDVRANIQYF. CDR3 nucleotide sequence: TGTGCCAGCAGCTTGGGGAGGGACGTGCGCGCGAACATTCAGTACTTC.

To note about this clone: In the same sample, other DNA sequences code for this CDR3. The chain couples TRBV9 to TRBJ2-1; 9 nucleotides align to TRBD2. This CDR3 comprises 15 residues. The V gene end was trimmed by 0 bases and the J gene end by 7 bases; junction bases not matched to a gene: 5. CDR1 and CDR2 from the germline V gene are SGDLS and YYNGEE. The chain's CDR3 is CASSVVAGGQNEQFF. Written as DNA, the CDR3 is TGTGCCAGCAGCGTAGTGGCGGGAGGGCAAAATGAGCAGTTCTTC.

This chain connects TRBV10-2 to TRBJ1-1, with 7 bases matching TRBD1. In germline, CDR1 is WSHSY, CDR2 SAAADI. The CDR3 consists of 13 residues. V dropped 6 bases and J dropped 8; count of bases not matched to a gene: 9. The CDR3 is CASRQDRDEEAFF. The CDR3 nucleotides read TGCGCCAGCAGACAAGACAGGGACGAGGAAGCTTTCTTT.

The chain employs TRBV27 and TRBJ1-2, with 7 positions matching TRBD1. V lost 2 bases, J lost 4 bases, and 4 bases stayed unmatched. Per the germline V gene, CDR1 is MNHEY and CDR2 is SMNVEV (reference sequence). The CDR3 extends over 14 amino acids. The CDR3 here is CASSLLGGGYGYTF. The CDR3 DNA reads as TGTGCCAGCAGTTTACTAGGGGGCGGCTATGGCTACACCTTC.

This rearrangement joins TRBV19 to TRBJ2-7, with 7 positions matching TRBD2. Trimming removed 6 bases from V and 2 bases from J; junction bases left unmatched: 10. Germline CDR1 LNHDA, CDR2 SQIVND (reference sequence). CDR3 length: 15 residues. This CDR3 is CASSPLGSGTYEQYF. The CDR3 DNA reads as TGTGCCAGTAGCCCCCTTGGGAGCGGGACCTACGAGCAGTACTTC.